This T cell receptor (beta chain) was identified during a study of CD8 T cells in Susac syndrome. Whole-study findings and limits: The authors acknowledged that their TCR sequencing and HLA analysis involved a relatively small number of individuals.

Sequencing of TCR beta was undertaken in CD8+ and CD4+ T cells derived from blood. The multiple sclerosis controls consisted of treatment-naive patients with relapsing-remitting disease, either stable or active. About 0.5 to 1 ug RNA was reverse transcribed with random hexamers. The amplification used immunoSEQ multiplex PCR on TCR beta CDR3; it spanned 54 Vbeta and 13 Jbeta. MiXCR, run by TCRdb on the immunoSEQ multiplex PCR reads, gives a single entry per CDR3 protein. Of about 200,000 distinct CDR3 sequences detected, approximately 90% appear once; the ten largest clones hold approximately 0.13%. The CDR3 has 16 residues. A remark on this clonotype: Antigen specificity is unknown.

Sequencing was carried out using CD8+ T cells from PBMCs. The sequence was obtained from a human donor with multiple sclerosis. The rearrangement joins TRBV21-1 to TRBJ2-3; TRBD2 was called by the table and not checked on the DNA. TRBV21-1 is assigned pseudogene status. In DNA form, the CDR3 reads TGTGCCAGCATCAACAACACTAGCGAGGGATCAGATACGCAGTATTTT. Protein: CASINNTSEGSDTQYF.